This T cell receptor beta chain is drawn from a study of T and B cells in COVID-19 patients. BIOMED2 TRB-A/B primer pools were used in multiplex TRB PCR. TCRdb redid the calling of the multiplex PCR reads with MiXCR, one entry per CDR3 protein. Of fewer than 9,500 distinct CDR3 sequences listed, approximately 30% were seen once; the top ten hold roughly 23%. This clonotype was counted only a few times. In germline, CDR1 is MNHEY, CDR2 SVGAGI. Trimming at V came to 2 bases and at J to 0 bases, leaving 13 bases not matched to a gene. This CDR3 spans 20 amino acids. TRB was amplified from about 250-500 ng of blood genomic DNA.

The sequence came from a human donor who had recovered from COVID-19. The source material was blood. V and J are TRBV6-5 and TRBJ2-6; 7 bases are a match to TRBD1. The CDR3 protein is CASSYLIPGTATSGANVLTF. CDR3 coding DNA: TGTGCCAGCAGTTACCTTATACCCGGGACAGCCACCTCTGGGGCCAACGTCCTGACTTTC.